Presented here are 32 T cell receptor beta chains from one specimen sequenced in a study of identical twins. TCRdb redid the calling of the 5' RACE reads with MiXCR, one entry per CDR3 protein. The sample carries roughly 250,000 distinct CDR3 sequences, about 14% recorded once. Sequencing was done on a sample of memory (CD45RO+) T cells sorted from blood. All receptors derive from a woman aged 18-35 years in good health.

In its sample, this clonotype was seen many times. This rearrangement joins TRBV20-1 to TRBJ1-5, with D possibly matching TRBD1 (6 bases). The V end was cut by 4 bases, the J end by 6 bases, with 19 bases between. CDR1 DFQATT and CDR2 SNEGSKA come from the germline V gene (reference sequence). The CDR3 covers 15 residues. CDR3 loop: CSAKTPGRGAQPQHF. The DNA of the CDR3 is TGCAGTGCTAAGACTCCCGGCCGGGGGGCTCAGCCCCAGCATTTT.

This clonotype was recorded at least ten times. This sequence joins TRBV4-3 and TRBJ1-2; D not certain. Germline CDR1 reads LGHNA; CDR2 reads YSLEER. The CDR3 sequence is 13 residues long. V lost 3 bases to trimming and J lost 5 bases, with 10 bases between them. The CDR3 DNA sequence: TGCGCCAGCAGCCAGGGAAGTTTTTATGGCTACACCTTC. As protein: CASSQGSFYGYTF.

The V call is TRBV29-1, the J call TRBJ1-2; D unresolved. The length of the CDR3 is 13 residues. The germline CDR1 and CDR2 sequences are SQVTM and ANQGSEA. The ends were cut back, 3 bases at V and 0 bases at J, with 8 bases in the middle. The CDR3 is CSVDDLANYGYTF. The CDR3 DNA sequence: TGCAGCGTTGACGACTTAGCTAACTATGGCTACACCTTC.

This clonotype was counted ten times or more. This chain connects TRBV6-5 to TRBJ2-5; 7 nucleotides align to TRBD1. Germline loops: CDR1 MNHEY, CDR2 SVGAGI. The CDR3 loop spans 15 amino acids. The V gene end was trimmed by 3 bases and the J gene end by 5 bases; junction bases not matched to a gene: 9. CDR3 region: CASSYGTGQRETQYF. DNA for the CDR3: TGTGCCAGCAGTTATGGGACGGGACAGCGGGAGACCCAGTACTTC.

V and J are TRBV7-9 and TRBJ1-1, with a weak D call TRBD1 (6 bases). From germline, CDR1 is SEHNR and CDR2 FQNEAQ (reference sequence). The CDR3 is 14 amino acids. V gave up 5 bases and J gave up 6 bases, with 16 bases separating them. The CDR3 DNA sequence: TGTGCCAGCAGCCGGCCAGACAGGTTCGCTGAAGCTTTCTTT. Protein sequence: CASSRPDRFAEAFF.

The CDR3 bases are TGCAGTGCTAGAGGGGGGAATGTGAGGACCCAGTACTTC. Its translation: CSARGGNVRTQYF. This rearrangement joins TRBV20-1 to TRBJ2-5; D assignment may be TRBD1 or TRBD2 (5 bases each). V dropped 1 base and J dropped 7 bases, with 13 bases sitting between them. Germline CDR1 DFQATT, CDR2 SNEGSKA (reference sequence). The length of the CDR3 is 13 residues.

Only a few counts were recorded for this clonotype. V usage is TRBV11-2 and J usage is TRBJ2-7, with D uncertain. V was shortened by 2 bases and J by 5 bases, with 7 bases between the two germline ends. CDR3 length equals 12 residues. CDR1 is SGHAT, CDR2 FQNNGV, per germline. CDR3 nucleotides: TGTGCCAGCAGCTTACTTGCTGACGAGCAGTACTTC. Translating gives CASSLLADEQYF.

This clonotype was found a few times. The rearrangement links TRBV12-3 or TRBV12-4 to TRBJ1-1; maybe TRBD1 (5 bases). The CDR3 is 14 residues long. Trimming left V 2 bases short and J 5 bases short, with 12 bases between. The CDR3 DNA sequence: TGTGCCAGCAGTTTAAGCCCAGGGAAGACTGAAGCTTTCTTT. Translation gives CASSLSPGKTEAFF.

A few counts support this clonotype. This rearrangement joins TRBV5-6 to TRBJ2-5, with 8 bases lining up with TRBD2. The CDR3 covers 13 residues. V trimming: 7 bases; J trimming: 2 bases; junction bases outside the gene matches: 4. Germline CDR1 and CDR2: SGHDT and YYEEEE. CDR3 amino acids: CASGLAGQETQYF. The CDR3, as DNA: TGTGCCAGCGGCCTAGCGGGTCAAGAGACCCAGTACTTC.

This clonotype has ten or more counts. This rearrangement joins TRBV12-3 or TRBV12-4 to TRBJ1-1; D remains unclear. Trimming cost V 6 bases and J 8 bases, with 19 bases left between them. The CDR3 sequence is 14 residues long. The DNA for the CDR3 is TGTGCCAGCAGCAACACCGCCGGGGTCGGGGAAGCTTTCTTT. This translates into CASSNTAGVGEAFF.

This clonotype occurred many times. The chain has TRBV2 and TRBJ2-1; TRBD2 might be the D (5 bases). Trimming removed 5 bases at V and 7 bases at J, with 18 bases between. The CDR3 is 15 amino acids. Germline loops: CDR1 SNHLY, CDR2 FYNNEI. Written as DNA, the CDR3 is TGTGCCAGCAGTCCTCCGGACTTGCAACCGAATGAGCAGTTCTTC. This translates into CASSPPDLQPNEQFF.

The chain has TRBV11-2 and TRBJ2-2; D is perhaps TRBD1 or TRBD2 (5 bases each). V lost 3 bases and J lost 7, with 12 bases in between. Germline CDR1 is SGHAT and CDR2 is FQNNGV. There are 14 residues in the CDR3. In DNA, the CDR3 is TGTGCCAGCAGCTTTTTTCCGGGGCACGGGGAGCTGTTTTTT. It translates to CASSFFPGHGELFF.

The V gene is TRBV5-1, the J gene TRBJ2-7, with 7 bases matching TRBD1. Germline V gene lookup returns CDR1 SGHRS and CDR2 YFSETQ. V lost 6 bases and J lost 3; bases outside the gene matches: 12. This CDR3 contains 15 residues. The CDR3 loop is CASNTGVGIVYEQYF. CDR3 bases: TGCGCCAGCAACACAGGGGTCGGGATTGTCTACGAGCAGTACTTC.

The chain joins TRBV20-1 to TRBJ2-1; 11 positions match TRBD2. The CDR3 loop spans 17 amino acids. V trimming: 6 bases; J trimming: 7 bases; junction bases outside the gene matches: 17. In germline, CDR1 is DFQATT, CDR2 SNEGSKA (reference sequence). For the CDR3, the DNA is TGCAGTGCAGCGGCCCAGGGTAGCGGGAGGGGGAGGAATGAGCAGTTCTTC. This sequence encodes CSAAAQGSGRGRNEQFF.

The J gene is TRBJ1-2, the V gene TRBV10-3; D gene uncertain. The germline CDR1 and CDR2 sequences are ENHRY and SYGVKD. Trimming took off 3 bases at V and 8 bases at J, with 10 bases between the two ends. CDR3 length: 12 residues. This chain's CDR3 is CAISEVGRGYTF. CDR3 sequence (DNA): TGTGCCATCAGTGAAGTAGGGAGGGGCTACACCTTC.

This clonotype was picked up a small number of times. The chain couples TRBV3-1 to TRBJ1-5; D is uncertain. The length of the CDR3 is 14 residues. V lost 1 base to trimming and J lost 11 bases, with 15 bases between them. Germline lookup yields CDR1 LGHDT and CDR2 YNNKEL (reference sequence). CDR3 nucleotide sequence: TGTGCCAGCAGCCAAGGGGGAGGACCTCGGGCCCAGCATTTT. This gives the protein CASSQGGGPRAQHF.

This chain connects TRBV30 to TRBJ2-5; unclear D gene. The CDR3 length is 12 residues. Germline loops: CDR1 GTSNPN, CDR2 SVGIG (reference sequence). Trimming shortened V by 3 bases and J by 3 bases, and 8 bases separated the two germline ends. The CDR3 is CAWRGWEETQYF. CDR3 sequence (DNA): TGTGCCTGGAGAGGCTGGGAAGAGACCCAGTACTTC. Combining the CDR3 with reference TRBV30 and TRBJ2-5 gives the whole variable domain SQTIHQWPATLVQPVGSPLSLECTVEGTSNPNLYWYRQAAGRGLQLLFYSVGIGQISSEVPQNLSASRPQDRQFILSSKKLLLSDSGFYLCAWRGWEETQYFGPGTRLLVL.

The V and J genes are TRBV11-2 and TRBJ2-2, with D possibly being TRBD1 (6 bases). CDR1 and CDR2 (germline): SGHAT, FQNNGV. V lost 2 bases and J 5 bases, leaving 12 bases between the germline ends. The CDR3 is made up of 15 amino acids. The CDR3 DNA is TGTGCCAGCAGCTTATGGGGGCGCGGGACCGGGGAGCTGTTTTTT. Residues: CASSLWGRGTGELFF.

This clonotype has a handful of counts. DNA for the CDR3: TGCAGTGCTAGACAGGGGGGGGGCCCAGATACGCAGTATTTT. This encodes CSARQGGGPDTQYF. The chain recombines TRBV20-1 with TRBJ2-3; either TRBD1 or TRBD2 may fit D (7 bases each). Per germline, CDR1 DFQATT and CDR2 SNEGSKA (reference sequence). The CDR3 loop spans 14 amino acids. The V end lost 2 bases, the J end lost 4 bases, and 13 bases lay between the germline ends.

V is TRBV11-2 and J is TRBJ1-1; D uncertain. V was shortened by 0 bases and J by 6 bases, with 8 bases between the two germline ends. The CDR3 sequence is 13 residues long. CDR1 is SGHAT and CDR2 is FQNNGV in the germline V gene. CDR3 region: CASSLEGRSEAFF. The CDR3 nucleotides are TGTGCCAGCAGCTTAGAAGGGCGATCTGAAGCTTTCTTT.

CDR3 in DNA: TGTGCCAGCAGCCAAACTGGGACTAGCGGGACCTACAATGAGCAGTTCTTC. It encodes CASSQTGTSGTYNEQFF. This chain uses TRBV6-2 or TRBV6-3 with TRBJ2-1; 13 positions match TRBD2. V dropped 6 bases and J dropped 2; count of bases not matched to a gene: 7. In germline, CDR1 is MNHEY, CDR2 SVGEGT. This CDR3 has 17 amino acids.

The chain has TRBV4-2 and TRBJ2-3; 8 nucleotides line up with TRBD2. The V gene's germline CDR1 is LGHNA and CDR2 YNFKEQ. This CDR3 region has 18 residues. The V segment lost 4 bases and the J segment 0 bases; nucleotides outside the gene matches: 12. The CDR3: CASSPEAGVPLSTDTQYF. DNA for the CDR3: TGTGCCAGCAGCCCAGAAGCGGGGGTTCCTCTTAGCACAGATACGCAGTATTTT.

This clonotype was seen a few times. The chain is built from TRBV20-1 and TRBJ2-7, with a possible D match to TRBD1 (6 bases). The CDR3 totals 14 residues. V lost 2 bases to trimming and J lost 3 bases, with 14 bases between them. Germline CDR1 reads DFQATT; CDR2 reads SNEGSKA (reference sequence). The CDR3 sequence is CSARKAGTHYEQYF. In DNA, the CDR3 is TGCAGTGCTAGAAAAGCCGGGACACACTACGAGCAGTACTTC.

This clonotype was detected only a few times. This chain connects TRBV3-1 to TRBJ2-3, with 12 bases identical to TRBD2. Germline assignment: CDR1 LGHDT and CDR2 YNNKEL (reference sequence). V shed 6 bases and J 2 bases; nucleotides not matched to a gene: 6. The CDR3 runs 16 residues. In DNA form, the CDR3 reads TGTGCCAGCAGTCCCAGACTAGCGGGGGTCACAGATACGCAGTATTTT. Amino acids: CASSPRLAGVTDTQYF.

CDR3 sequence reads: CASSRHRDAGYTF. The CDR3 DNA sequence: TGTGCCAGCAGTAGGCACAGGGATGCTGGCTACACCTTC. The chain couples TRBV6-2 or TRBV6-3 to TRBJ1-2; D might be TRBD1 (6 bases). V gave up 5 bases and J gave up 7 bases, with 14 bases separating them. Germline V gene lookup returns CDR1 MNHEY and CDR2 SVGEGT. CDR3 length equals 13 residues.

This clonotype occurred a few times. This chain links TRBV20-1 with TRBJ2-3; D unclear. Trimming shortened V by 3 bases and J by 1 base, and 17 bases separated the two germline ends. Germline V gives CDR1 DFQATT, CDR2 SNEGSKA (reference sequence). The CDR3 is 16 amino acids. CDR3 in amino acids: CSASFRGRVGTDTQYF. The CDR3 nucleotides read TGCAGTGCTAGTTTCCGCGGTAGAGTCGGCACAGATACGCAGTATTTT.

The sample holds one count of this clonotype. The V call is TRBV24-1, the J call TRBJ2-2; 7 nucleotides agree with TRBD1. The CDR3 runs to 15 residues. Unmatched junction bases numbered 9, after V lost 5 bases and J lost 7 bases. Per the germline V gene, CDR1 is KGHDR and CDR2 is SFDVKD. The CDR3 spells CATSAEGARFGELFF. The CDR3 DNA is TGTGCCACCAGTGCTGAGGGGGCGCGATTCGGGGAGCTGTTTTTT.

This clonotype was recorded many times. The chain is built from TRBV29-1 and TRBJ2-7, with D possibly TRBD1 on 5 matching bases. This CDR3 has 12 residues. Germline CDR1 SQVTM, CDR2 ANQGSEA. V was clipped by 3 bases and J by 5 bases, with 11 bases between them. DNA for the CDR3: TGCAGCGTTGAGTGGGGCAACCACGAGCAGTACTTC. This translates into CSVEWGNHEQYF.

This clonotype has only a few counts. The chain couples TRBV10-3 to TRBJ2-2; D gene ambiguous. The V end lost 10 bases, the J end lost 2 bases, and 14 bases lay between the germline ends. CDR3 size: 14 residues. Looked up from germline, CDR1 is ENHRY and CDR2 is SYGVKD. CDR3 nucleotide sequence: TGTGCCACCCAGCCACAGATCAACACCGGGGAGCTGTTTTTT. Residues: CATQPQINTGELFF.

This chain connects TRBV11-2 to TRBJ2-1; 11 nucleotides align to TRBD2. The V segment lost 3 bases and the J segment 8 bases; nucleotides outside the gene matches: 9. Germline V gene sequence: CDR1 SGHAT, CDR2 FQNNGV. The CDR3 has 16 residues. The CDR3, as DNA: TGTGCCAGCAGCTTCGCAATAGCGGGAGGGGTATATGAGCAGTTCTTC. As protein: CASSFAIAGGVYEQFF.

This clonotype occurred a few times. The chain links TRBV6-1 to TRBJ2-3; D possibly corresponds to TRBD2 (5 bases). Germline-derived CDR1 and CDR2 are MNHNS and SASEGT. The CDR3 loop spans 13 amino acids. V was trimmed by 6 bases and J by 3 bases, leaving 10 bases between them. This CDR3 reads CASRLGGTDTQYF. The CDR3 coding sequence is TGTGCCAGCAGGCTCGGAGGAACAGATACGCAGTATTTT.

V gene TRBV7-2 combines with J gene TRBJ1-1; 8 bases align to TRBD1. Trimming took 5 bases from V and 2 from J; bases not matched to a gene: 7. CDR3 length equals 15 residues. Germline V gene lookup returns CDR1 SGHTA and CDR2 FQGNSA. CDR3 in DNA: TGTGCCAGCAGCCTTGGGGACAGGCTAAACACTGAAGCTTTCTTT. Translated: CASSLGDRLNTEAFF.